These 5 T cell receptor beta chains were all obtained from the same sample, sequenced in a study of OX40 agonist ivuxolimab in advanced cancers. Method: immunoSEQ multiplex PCR; TCRdb's copy keeps in-frame clones and lacks some. The sample includes tens of thousands of clones, approximately 90% seen only once; the top ten take about 7%. The sequencing here drew on CD4+ or CD8+ T cells sorted from blood, taken in a trial of the OX40 agonist ivuxolimab. Receptors originate from an adult with an advanced solid tumor such as melanoma, head and neck, liver or kidney cancer.

This sequence joins TRBV5-1 and TRBJ2-5; unclear D gene. V lost 4 bases, J lost 4 bases, and 8 bases lay in between. CDR3 length: 12 amino acids. CDR1 is SGHRS and CDR2 is YFSETQ in the germline V gene. The DNA of the CDR3 is TGCGCCAGCAGCCCCAGAGGAGAGACCCAGTACTTC. It is translated as CASSPRGETQYF. Supplemented by reference TRBV5-1 and TRBJ2-5, the full variable domain reads KAGVTQTPRYLIKTRGQQVTLSCSPISGHRSVSWYQQTPGQGLQFLFEYFSETQRNKGNFPGRFSGRQFSNSRSEMNVSTLELGDSALYLCASSPRGETQYFGPGTRLLVL.

V gene TRBV18 combines with J gene TRBJ2-7, with D unclear. This CDR3 has 14 amino acids. CDR1 is KGHSH and CDR2 is LQKENI in the germline V gene. V was pared by 0 bases and J by 0 bases, with 6 bases between. CDR3 bases: TGTGCCAGCTCACCACCGAGGTTCTCCTACGAGCAGTACTTC. This sequence encodes CASSPPRFSYEQYF.

The chain has TRBV4-2 and TRBJ2-5; D may match TRBD1 or TRBD2 (5 bases each). The CDR3 contains 16 residues. In germline, CDR1 is LGHNA, CDR2 YNFKEQ. Trimming shortened V by 1 base and J by 5 bases, and 17 bases separated the two germline ends. As DNA, the CDR3 is TGTGCCAGCAGCCAAGTTGGTAGGGGCGGGCAGGAGACCCAGTACTTC. Encoded protein: CASSQVGRGGQETQYF.

J is TRBJ2-1 and V is TRBV7-9; TRBD2 matches at 7 bases. The germline gives CDR1 SEHNR, CDR2 FQNEAQ (reference sequence). V lost 5 bases, J lost 12 bases, and 13 bases stayed unmatched. The CDR3 is made up of 14 amino acids. The CDR3 region is CASSPSATGGRQFF. In DNA, the CDR3 is TGTGCCAGCAGCCCTTCCGCAACGGGAGGTCGGCAGTTCTTC.

V gene TRBV5-8 combines with J gene TRBJ2-1; D is perhaps TRBD2 (6 bases). Germline V gene sequence: CDR1 SGHTS, CDR2 YDEGEE. This CDR3 has 14 amino acids. V gave up 4 bases and J gave up 6 bases, with 14 bases separating them. CDR3: CASSPERVFNEQFF. In DNA form, the CDR3 reads TGTGCCAGCAGCCCGGAGCGGGTCTTCAATGAGCAGTTCTTC.